Shown below are 22 T cell receptor beta chains from a single sample sequenced in a study of blood T cell repertoires in COVID-19. The repertoire was sequenced with immunoSEQ multiplex PCR; TCRdb's copy has only in-frame clones and lacks some. The sample gives about 140,000 clones, 88% of which show up once; around 1.7% is in the top ten. The source material was peripheral blood. Receptors originate from a woman between 50 and 59 years old with acute or convalescent COVID-19.

This clone was detected only once. The chain joins TRBV11-2 to TRBJ1-2; possible D gene TRBD1, 6 bases. The CDR3 covers 15 residues. Germline CDR1 SGHAT, CDR2 FQNNGV. V was cut by 0 bases and J by 8 bases, with 16 bases left in between. In DNA, the CDR3 is TGTGCCAGCAGCTTAGAACGGACAGCTATAGACGGCTACACCTTC. This codes for CASSLERTAIDGYTF. The full variable domain, completed using reference TRBV11-2 and TRBJ1-2, is EAGVAQSPRYKIIEKRQSVAFWCNPISGHATLYWYQQILGQGPKLLIQFQNNGVVDDSQLPKDRFSAERLKGVDSTLKIQPAKLEDSAVYLCASSLERTAIDGYTFGSGTRLTVV.

This clone was counted once. The chain has TRBV7-9 and TRBJ2-7; the match to TRBD1 covers 9 bases. CDR1 is SEHNR, CDR2 FQNEAQ, per germline (reference sequence). There are 16 residues in the CDR3. V lost 0 bases, J lost 6 bases, and 9 bases stayed unmatched. DNA of the CDR3: TGTGCCAGCAGCTTAGCGACCGGGACAGGGACCGGCGAGCAGTACTTC. Translated: CASSLATGTGTGEQYF.

The chain combines TRBV2 with TRBJ2-3, with 8 bases identical to TRBD1. Germline V gene sequence: CDR1 SNHLY, CDR2 FYNNEI. Trimming at V came to 8 bases and at J to 8 bases, leaving 12 bases not matched to a gene. The CDR3 has 14 residues. The CDR3 sequence: CASRGGSDRGTQYF. The CDR3 DNA follows: TGTGCCAGCCGTGGAGGGTCCGACAGGGGTACGCAGTATTTT.

The chain carries TRBV5-1 and TRBJ2-7, with 10 positions matching TRBD2. Looked up from germline, CDR1 is SGHRS and CDR2 is YFSETQ. This CDR3 has 16 amino acids. The J segment lost 6 bases and the V segment lost 4 bases, leaving 13 bases of the junction unmatched. The CDR3 is CASSPGTAGGQGEQYF. The CDR3 region has the DNA TGCGCCAGCAGCCCAGGGACAGCGGGGGGGCAAGGCGAGCAGTACTTC.

The V call is TRBV18, the J call TRBJ1-1; 7 nucleotides agree with TRBD1. With 3 bases clipped from V and 1 base from J, the junction kept 2 bases outside the gene matches. Germline assignment: CDR1 KGHSH and CDR2 LQKENI. The CDR3 sequence is 14 residues long. CDR3 coding DNA: TGTGCCAGCTCACCGGGACAGAAGAACACTGAAGCTTTCTTT. Translating gives CASSPGQKNTEAFF.

This chain's CDR3 is CASSYGGGAYEQYF. The CDR3 DNA follows: TGTGCCAGCAGTTACGGCGGGGGGGCCTACGAGCAGTACTTC. The chain links TRBV6-2 or TRBV6-3 to TRBJ2-7, with 9 nucleotides matching TRBD2. The CDR3 loop spans 14 amino acids. The V gene end was trimmed by 2 bases and the J gene end by 2 bases; junction bases not matched to a gene: 1. The V gene's germline CDR1 is MNHEY and CDR2 SVGEGT.

This clone occurred a few times. The chain combines TRBV5-4 with TRBJ1-1; tentative D call: TRBD1 (6 bases). V lost 1 base to trimming and J lost 1 base, with 11 bases between them. The CDR3 covers 15 residues. Germline V CDR1 and CDR2: SGHNT, YYREEE (reference sequence). CDR3 loop: CASSLSQGRNTEAFF. The CDR3 DNA reads TGTGCCAGCAGCTTGTCGCAGGGGAGGAACACTGAAGCTTTCTTT.

This clone was seen just once. The rearrangement uses TRBV6-5 and TRBJ2-2; 7 bases align to TRBD2. Germline V gene data show CDR1 as MNHEY and CDR2 as SVGAGI. The length of the CDR3 is 14 residues. With V trimmed by 7 bases and J by 3 bases, 5 bases remained unmatched. The CDR3 is CASTQGGYTGELFF. The CDR3 DNA reads TGTGCCAGCACCCAGGGAGGGTACACCGGGGAGCTGTTTTTT.

The J gene is TRBJ2-7, the V gene TRBV28; no firm D call. Germline CDR1 is MDHEN and CDR2 is SYDVKM. The CDR3 runs 15 residues. V was pared by 1 base and J by 4 bases, with 14 bases between. DNA for the CDR3: TGTGCCAGCAGTTTATACATTGTAGACGGGTACGAGCAGTACTTC. It specifies CASSLYIVDGYEQYF.

The chain combines TRBV7-9 with TRBJ1-1, with 10 bases lining up with TRBD1. In germline, CDR1 is SEHNR, CDR2 FQNEAQ (reference sequence). The CDR3 consists of 14 residues. J gave up 5 bases and V 4 bases, and 4 bases lay outside the gene matches. The CDR3, as DNA: TGTGCCAGCAGCTCGGGACAGGGGAATACTGAAGCTTTCTTT. It encodes CASSSGQGNTEAFF.

This chain uses TRBV24-1 with TRBJ2-2; 9 nucleotides match TRBD2. This CDR3 is 12 amino acids long. CDR1 and CDR2 (germline): KGHDR, SFDVKD. With V trimmed by 9 bases and J by 6 bases, 1 base remained unmatched. CDR3 residues: CATGLAPGELFF. The CDR3 region has the DNA TGTGCCACCGGACTAGCGCCCGGGGAGCTGTTTTTT.

The chain uses TRBV5-6 and TRBJ1-1, with D perhaps matching TRBD1 (5 bases). V lost 4 bases, J lost 4 bases, and 14 bases lay in between. Germline V gene data show CDR1 as SGHDT and CDR2 as YYEEEE. This CDR3 has 14 amino acids. The CDR3 region is CASSIQGHSTEAFF. The CDR3 DNA reads as TGTGCCAGCAGCATTCAGGGCCACAGCACTGAAGCTTTCTTT.

The chain couples TRBV9 to TRBJ2-7; a weak D match, TRBD1 (5 bases). This CDR3 spans 16 amino acids. V was shortened by 0 bases and J by 5 bases, with 18 bases between the two germline ends. Germline V lookup: CDR1 SGDLS, CDR2 YYNGEE. CDR3 DNA: TGTGCCAGCAGCGTAGGTGCAGCCAGGGCCACCAACGAGCAGTACTTC. Translating gives CASSVGAARATNEQYF. The variable domain in full, completed from reference TRBV9 and TRBJ2-7, reads DSGVTQTPKHLITATGQRVTLRCSPRSGDLSVYWYQQSLDQGLQFLIQYYNGEERAKGNILERFSAQQFPDLHSELNLSSLELGDSALYFCASSVGAARATNEQYFGPGTRLTVT.

V is TRBV5-1 and J is TRBJ1-2; 8 positions agree with TRBD1. In germline, CDR1 is SGHRS, CDR2 YFSETQ. With 0 bases clipped from V and 8 bases from J, the junction kept 9 bases outside the gene matches. The CDR3 contains 15 residues. The CDR3 bases are TGCGCCAGCAGCTTGGACCTATCAGGGGGCCTGGGCTACACCTTC. This sequence encodes CASSLDLSGGLGYTF.

The CDR3 loop is CASSEYRGTGGQETQYF. The CDR3 DNA follows: TGTGCCAGCAGTGAATACCGGGGGACAGGGGGCCAAGAGACCCAGTACTTC. This chain connects TRBV25-1 to TRBJ2-5, with 11 bases aligning to TRBD1. From germline, CDR1 is MGHDK and CDR2 SYGVNS. This CDR3 comprises 17 residues. J was trimmed by 1 base and V by 0 bases; bases with no gene match: 4.

The rearrangement joins TRBV4-1 to TRBJ1-1; 8 bases agree with TRBD1. The CDR3 runs 12 residues. Losses at the gene ends were 3 bases for V and 10 bases for J; bases not matched to a gene: 4. Germline CDR1 is MGHRA and CDR2 is YSYEKL. The CDR3 coding sequence is TGCGCCAGCAGCCATGTGACAGGGGCAGCTTTCTTT. Translating it yields CASSHVTGAAFF.

The V call is TRBV4-1, the J call TRBJ1-1, with 7 nucleotides matching TRBD1. Trimming cost V 6 bases and J 10 bases; bases outside gene matches: 14. CDR1 and CDR2 from the germline V gene are MGHRA and YSYEKL. The length of the CDR3 is 14 residues. CDR3 sequence: CASSLVFETGRAFF. CDR3 nucleotide sequence: TGCGCCAGCAGTCTCGTTTTCGAGACAGGGCGAGCTTTCTTT.

This chain uses TRBV2 with TRBJ2-7; 15 positions match TRBD2. The CDR3 loop spans 17 amino acids. The germline CDR1 and CDR2 sequences are SNHLY and FYNNEI. Trimming removed 7 bases from V and 2 bases from J; junction bases left unmatched: 9. The CDR3 here is CASKGLAGGRGPYEQYF. The CDR3 nucleotides are TGTGCCAGCAAAGGACTAGCGGGGGGGCGGGGCCCCTACGAGCAGTACTTC.

This clone showed up just once. This chain connects TRBV5-8 to TRBJ2-3; D is unclear. Trimming removed 6 bases at V and 1 base at J, with 15 bases between. CDR3 size: 15 residues. From germline, CDR1 is SGHTS and CDR2 YDEGEE. The CDR3 DNA reads as TGTGCCAGCACTCCACTGCTGGGCGGCACAGATACGCAGTATTTT. It codes for CASTPLLGGTDTQYF.

The genes are TRBV5-4 and TRBJ2-7, with D possibly matching TRBD1 (6 bases). Per the germline V gene, CDR1 is SGHNT and CDR2 is YYREEE (reference sequence). The CDR3 has 14 residues. Trimming removed 4 bases at V and 3 bases at J, with 14 bases between. The CDR3 DNA reads as TGTGCCAGCAGCGGAAAAGGACAGATCTACGAGCAGTACTTC. Translating it yields CASSGKGQIYEQYF.

The chain carries TRBV9 and TRBJ1-1; 7 nucleotides match TRBD1. Unmatched junction bases numbered 8, after V lost 3 bases and J lost 3 bases. The CDR3 extends over 15 amino acids. The germline CDR1 and CDR2 sequences are SGDLS and YYNGEE. This chain's CDR3 is CASSADRESYTEAFF. Written as DNA, the CDR3 is TGTGCCAGCAGCGCCGACAGGGAATCGTACACTGAAGCTTTCTTT. Filled out from reference TRBV9 and TRBJ1-1, the complete variable domain reads DSGVTQTPKHLITATGQRVTLRCSPRSGDLSVYWYQQSLDQGLQFLIQYYNGEERAKGNILERFSAQQFPDLHSELNLSSLELGDSALYFCASSADRESYTEAFFGQGTRLTVV.

The chain couples TRBV9 to TRBJ2-1; 7 bases are a match to TRBD1. This CDR3 is built from 15 residues. Germline CDR1 and CDR2: SGDLS and YYNGEE. After removal of 3 bases from V and 3 bases from J, the junction contained 6 bases not matched to a gene. The CDR3 reads CASSARDRSYNEQFF. The CDR3, as DNA: TGTGCCAGCAGCGCCCGGGACAGAAGCTACAATGAGCAGTTCTTC.